These 18 T cell receptor beta chains share one sample of origin, sequenced in a study of spatial heterogeneity in lung cancer. Study-wide results and limits: The study found that expanded intratumoral alpha and beta TCR counts tracked tumor mutation counts.

The antigens these receptors bind are not known. MiXCR, run by TCRdb on the 5' RACE reads, gives a single entry per CDR3 protein. The profile shows some 25,000 distinct CDR3 sequences, 7.1% of them singletons. The time point: sample taken at primary tumor resection. This specimen was lung tumor tissue, taken at surgery. These receptors came from a male donor with early-stage non-small cell lung cancer.

This clonotype was counted many times. The V and J genes are TRBV7-6 and TRBJ1-3, with TRBD1 matching over 10 bases. Losses at the gene ends were 4 bases for V and 0 bases for J; bases not matched to a gene: 6. This CDR3 comprises 17 residues. Germline V gives CDR1 SGHVS, CDR2 FNYEAQ. The CDR3 nucleotides are TGTGCCAGCAGCTCCCTCGGGACAGGGGACTCTGGAAACACCATATATTTT. This gives the protein CASSSLGTGDSGNTIYF.

This clonotype was picked up many times. The V call is TRBV29-1, the J call TRBJ2-7; the match to TRBD2 covers 9 bases. The CDR3 consists of 15 residues. Trimming took 5 bases from V and 2 from J; bases not matched to a gene: 10. From germline, CDR1 is SQVTM and CDR2 ANQGSEA. The CDR3 is CSVQRTTSGTYEQYF. CDR3 nucleotides: TGCAGCGTTCAGAGGACGACTAGCGGAACCTACGAGCAGTACTTC.

This clonotype occurred once. Likely a read error: the CDR3 ends without its conserved phenylalanine or tryptophan. V is TRBV5-1 and J is TRBJ2-5, with D uncertain. The germline V and J ends were trimmed by 2 bases and 0 bases, with 5 bases remaining between them. Germline V gene data show CDR1 as SGHRS and CDR2 as YFSETQ. This CDR3 has 13 residues. The CDR3 bases are TGCGCCAGCAGCTTAAGGGACCAAGAGACCCAGTACTAC. It translates to CASSLRDQETQYY.

In its sample, this clonotype was seen many times. The CDR3 coding sequence is TGTGCCATCAGTGAGTCGGGACATTTCTACGAGCAGTACTTC. It yields the protein CAISESGHFYEQYF. V usage is TRBV10-3 and J usage is TRBJ2-7, with D perhaps TRBD1 (6 bases). The CDR3 is made up of 14 amino acids. V lost 0 bases and J lost 3, with 9 bases in between. From germline, CDR1 is ENHRY and CDR2 SYGVKD.

In its sample, this clonotype is medium-sized. The chain combines TRBV20-1 with TRBJ2-5; D unresolved. V gave up 0 bases and J gave up 0 bases, with 5 bases separating them. In germline, CDR1 is DFQATT, CDR2 SNEGSKA (reference sequence). There are 13 residues in the CDR3. The CDR3 DNA sequence: TGCAGTGCTAGAGATCTGTACCAAGAGACCCAGTACTTC. It is translated as CSARDLYQETQYF.

This clonotype appeared many times. This chain links TRBV25-1 with TRBJ2-7, with 9 bases lining up with TRBD1. CDR3 length: 14 residues. Germline CDR1 MGHDK, CDR2 SYGVNS. Trimming took 6 bases from V and 3 from J; bases not matched to a gene: 6. CDR3 DNA: TGTGCCAGCAGCGGTGGGACAGGGCACTACGAGCAGTACTTC. Its protein is CASSGGTGHYEQYF.

This clonotype has a count of ten or more. The V call is TRBV12-3 or TRBV12-4, the J call TRBJ2-7, with a weak D call TRBD2 (6 bases). Trimming shortened V by 5 bases and J by 5 bases, and 16 bases separated the two germline ends. CDR3 length equals 14 residues. The CDR3 reads CASSTTTGRNEQYF. CDR3 in DNA: TGTGCCAGCAGTACCACTACCGGGAGAAACGAGCAGTACTTC.

This clonotype was observed at least ten times. The V and J genes are TRBV7-2 and TRBJ1-2; TRBD1 is a possible D gene (5 bases). CDR3 size: 17 residues. The ends were cut back, 2 bases at V and 4 bases at J, with 20 bases in the middle. Per germline, CDR1 SGHTA and CDR2 FQGNSA. CDR3 in DNA: TGTGCCAGCAGCTTACCCGGGACCCCGATTCCCCCCTATGGCTACACCTTC. It codes for CASSLPGTPIPPYGYTF.

This clonotype was found many times. This rearrangement joins TRBV20-1 to TRBJ2-5, with a possible D match to TRBD1 (5 bases). V was shortened by 0 bases and J by 2 bases, with 13 bases between the two germline ends. In germline, CDR1 is DFQATT, CDR2 SNEGSKA (reference sequence). The CDR3 contains 15 residues. The CDR3 spells CSARDAGHTQETQYF. The CDR3 coding sequence is TGCAGTGCTAGAGATGCTGGACACACACAAGAGACCCAGTACTTC.

This rearrangement joins TRBV7-2 to TRBJ2-5; TRBD2 might be the D (6 bases). This CDR3 is 13 amino acids long. Germline-derived CDR1 and CDR2 are SGHTA and FQGNSA. V was clipped by 5 bases and J by 2 bases, with 9 bases between them. This CDR3 is CASSRGIQETQYF. The CDR3 DNA follows: TGTGCCAGCAGCCGCGGGATACAAGAGACCCAGTACTTC.

The V and J genes are TRBV29-1 and TRBJ1-2; weak D call: TRBD1 (6 bases). Germline lookup yields CDR1 SQVTM and CDR2 ANQGSEA. V dropped 7 bases and J dropped 1 base, with 28 bases sitting between them. The length of the CDR3 is 18 residues. CDR3 DNA sequence: TGCAGCGCTAGAACCCCGTTTCCGGGACAAATTATTAACTATGGCTACACCTTC. Amino acids: CSARTPFPGQIINYGYTF.

There are many counts of this clonotype. This rearrangement joins TRBV10-3 to TRBJ2-5, with TRBD2 identical over 10 bases. The ends lost 5 bases at V and 3 bases at J; junction bases unmatched: 3. The CDR3 length is 14 residues. Germline assignment: CDR1 ENHRY and CDR2 SYGVKD. The DNA for the CDR3 is TGTGCCATCAGTAGGACTAGCGGAGAAGAGACCCAGTACTTC. Its translation: CAISRTSGEETQYF.

This chain joins TRBV4-1 and TRBJ2-2, with 8 positions matching TRBD1. This CDR3 has 15 residues. Germline trimming cut 4 bases from V and 0 bases from J; bases unmatched to any gene: 1. Germline V gene data show CDR1 as MGHRA and CDR2 as YSYEKL. Here the CDR3 DNA reads TGCGCCAGCAGCCGGGGACAGGCGAACACCGGGGAGCTGTTTTTT. It encodes CASSRGQANTGELFF.

This clonotype was picked up many times. The V and J genes are TRBV7-2 and TRBJ2-5; no clear D gene. Germline-derived CDR1 and CDR2 are SGHTA and FQGNSA. Trimming took off 1 base at V and 5 bases at J, with 11 bases between the two ends. This CDR3 comprises 14 residues. DNA of the CDR3: TGTGCCAGCAGCTTAGGGGCTATCGTCGAGACCCAGTACTTC. Translated, it gives CASSLGAIVETQYF.

This clonotype came up many times. The gene calls are TRBV7-2 and TRBJ2-5, with D perhaps TRBD1 (5 bases). CDR1 and CDR2 from the germline V gene are SGHTA and FQGNSA. Deletions cut 0 bases from V and 0 bases from J, with 11 bases between. There are 16 residues in the CDR3. The CDR3 is CASSLAGAQYQETQYF. The CDR3 nucleotides are TGTGCCAGCAGCTTAGCAGGGGCCCAGTACCAAGAGACCCAGTACTTC.

This clonotype was observed many times. The chain employs TRBV20-1 and TRBJ2-2; 7 positions agree with TRBD1. Germline V gene lookup returns CDR1 DFQATT and CDR2 SNEGSKA (reference sequence). The CDR3 totals 15 residues. The junction had 4 bases not matched to a gene; V was cut back by 0 bases and J by 3 bases. In nucleotides, the CDR3 is TGCAGTGCTAGAGAGGCAGGGGGATACACCGGGGAGCTGTTTTTT. Amino acid sequence: CSAREAGGYTGELFF.

This rearrangement joins TRBV2 to TRBJ2-3; 11 nucleotides align to TRBD2. V trimming: 6 bases; J trimming: 4 bases; junction bases outside the gene matches: 6. Germline CDR1 and CDR2: SNHLY and FYNNEI. The CDR3 contains 15 residues. The CDR3, as DNA: TGTGCCAGCAGCTTACTAGCGGGGGCCCCAGATACGCAGTATTTT. It translates to CASSLLAGAPDTQYF.

This clonotype was seen ten or more times. The chain has TRBV29-1 and TRBJ1-3; no reliable D call. Germline-derived CDR1 and CDR2 are SQVTM and ANQGSEA. The CDR3 covers 14 residues. V lost 6 bases and J lost 0, with 12 bases in between. The CDR3 loop is CSVLIGYSGNTIYF. The CDR3 DNA follows: TGCAGCGTACTAATCGGGTACTCTGGAAACACCATATATTTT. The full variable domain, with the rest looked up from reference TRBV29-1 and TRBJ1-3, is SAVISQKPSRDICQRGTSLTIQCQVDSQVTMMFWYRQQPGQSLTLIATANQGSEATYESGFVIDKFPISRPNLTFSTLTVSNMSPEDSSIYLCSVLIGYSGNTIYFGEGSWLTVV.